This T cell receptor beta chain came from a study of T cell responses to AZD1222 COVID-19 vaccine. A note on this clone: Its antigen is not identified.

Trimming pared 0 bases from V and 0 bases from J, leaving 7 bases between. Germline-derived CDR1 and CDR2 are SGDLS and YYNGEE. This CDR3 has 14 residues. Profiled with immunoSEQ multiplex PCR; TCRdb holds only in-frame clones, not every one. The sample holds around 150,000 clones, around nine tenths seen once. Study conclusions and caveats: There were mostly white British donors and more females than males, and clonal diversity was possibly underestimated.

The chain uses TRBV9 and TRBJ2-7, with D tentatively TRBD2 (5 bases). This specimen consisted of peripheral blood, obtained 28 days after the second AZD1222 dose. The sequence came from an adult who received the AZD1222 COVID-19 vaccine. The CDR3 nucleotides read TGTGCCAGCAGCGTAGGGGAGAGCTCCTACGAGCAGTACTTC. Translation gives CASSVGESSYEQYF.